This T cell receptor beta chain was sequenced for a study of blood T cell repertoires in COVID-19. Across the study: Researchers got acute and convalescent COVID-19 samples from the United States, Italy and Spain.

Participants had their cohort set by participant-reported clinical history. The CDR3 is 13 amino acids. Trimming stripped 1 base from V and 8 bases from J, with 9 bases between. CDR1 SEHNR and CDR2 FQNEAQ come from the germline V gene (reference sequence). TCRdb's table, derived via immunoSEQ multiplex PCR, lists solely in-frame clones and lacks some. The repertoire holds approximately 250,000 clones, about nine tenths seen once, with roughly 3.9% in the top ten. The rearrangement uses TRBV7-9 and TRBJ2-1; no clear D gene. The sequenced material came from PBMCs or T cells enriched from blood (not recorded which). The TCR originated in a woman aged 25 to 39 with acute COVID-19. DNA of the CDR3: TGTGCCAGCAGCTTAGTGCTATCCGATGAGCAGTTCTTC. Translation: CASSLVLSDEQFF. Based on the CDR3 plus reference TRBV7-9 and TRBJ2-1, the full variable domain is DTGVSQNPRHKITKRGQNVTFRCDPISEHNRLYWYRQTLGQGPEFLTYFQNEAQLEKSRLLSDRFSAERPKGSFSTLEIQRTEQGDSAMYLCASSLVLSDEQFFGPGTRLTVL.